Listed here are 6 T cell receptor beta chains from one sample, sequenced in a study of cytomegalovirus exposure and HLA in healthy donors (dated by TCRdb to 2016 to 2017). Receptors were amplified or captured by the immunoSEQ multiplex PCR assay. A mixture of 60 forward primers for TCR Vbeta segments and 13 reverse primers for TCR Jbeta segments was used in the multiplex PCR. Held by TCRdb, this immuneACCESS table contains in-frame sequences only and omits some clones. Under half of the omission traces to an unresolved V gene where checked; the cause of the rest is unknown. In this sample the table shows fewer than 130,000 clones, 74% of which occur a single time. The ten most abundant clones make up about 2.5% of the sample. Sequenced material: PBMCs. The receptors originated from a man in his fifties in good health and CMV-seropositive.

The J gene is TRBJ2-3, the V gene TRBV7-6; 10 bases line up with TRBD2. Germline CDR1 and CDR2: SGHVS and FNYEAQ. V shed 5 bases and J 1 base; nucleotides not matched to a gene: 9. The CDR3 covers 17 residues. CDR3 nucleotide sequence: TGTGCCAGCAGCCTCCAACGGACTAGCGGACGCACAGATACGCAGTATTTT. Translated: CASSLQRTSGRTDTQYF.

The chain employs TRBV5-1 and TRBJ1-1; tentatively, D is TRBD1 (6 bases). Trimming pared 7 bases from V and 0 bases from J, leaving 19 bases between. CDR1 is SGHRS and CDR2 is YFSETQ in the germline V gene. The CDR3 spans 16 residues. CDR3 loop: CASGEGVWSVNTEAFF. DNA of the CDR3: TGCGCCAGCGGCGAGGGGGTGTGGAGTGTGAACACTGAAGCTTTCTTT.

The chain recombines TRBV6-5 with TRBJ2-7; possibly TRBD2 for D (5 bases). Between the trimmed V and J ends, which lost 9 bases and 2 bases, there was a span of 14 bases. Germline V gives CDR1 MNHEY, CDR2 SVGAGI. CDR3 length: 13 amino acids. The CDR3 loop is CASSLAVAYEQYF. The CDR3 nucleotides are TGTGCCAGTTCCCTAGCCGTAGCCTACGAGCAGTACTTC.

This clone was recorded once. The rearrangement uses TRBV30 and TRBJ2-1; 11 positions match TRBD2. V lost 2 bases to trimming and J lost 4 bases; unmatched junction nucleotides: 7. Per the germline V gene, CDR1 is GTSNPN and CDR2 is SVGIG (reference sequence). The CDR3 sequence is 16 residues long. CDR3 sequence reads: CAWSSPGTSGYNEQFF. Written as DNA, the CDR3 is TGTGCCTGGAGTTCCCCCGGGACTAGCGGTTACAATGAGCAGTTCTTC.

This clone was recorded a few times. The rearrangement links TRBV10-3 to TRBJ2-7; TRBD1 might be the D (5 bases). Germline CDR1 is ENHRY and CDR2 is SYGVKD. The length of the CDR3 is 13 residues. Deletions cut 4 bases from V and 5 bases from J, with 12 bases between. CDR3 in amino acids: CAISAGYANEQYF. As DNA, the CDR3 is TGTGCCATCAGTGCAGGGTACGCCAACGAGCAGTACTTC.

This clone has more than one count but fewer than ten. The genes are TRBV9 and TRBJ2-1, with 8 bases aligning to TRBD2. J was trimmed by 4 bases and V by 4 bases; bases with no gene match: 7. The CDR3 extends over 15 amino acids. Germline CDR1 reads SGDLS; CDR2 reads YYNGEE. DNA for the CDR3: TGTGCCAGCAGCCCCCCCCCTAGCGGGTACAATGAGCAGTTCTTC. It specifies CASSPPPSGYNEQFF.